The 3 T cell receptor beta chains below all came from one sample that was sequenced in a study of PD-1 blockade in classical Hodgkin lymphoma. All patients relapsed after autologous stem cell transplantation, and brentuximab vedotin exposure varied. The data were produced by immunoSEQ multiplex PCR, yet TCRdb's version contains in-frame clones alone and is incomplete. The sample has 6,000 or so clones, around 84% seen once. The sequencing here drew on peripheral blood mononuclear cells (PBMCs), taken before the second cycle of nivolumab. These receptors all stem from a human donor with classical Hodgkin lymphoma.

This chain links TRBV29-1 with TRBJ2-7, with 8 bases lining up with TRBD2. This CDR3 is built from 15 residues. V was pared by 2 bases and J by 0 bases, with 6 bases of the junction left unmatched. CDR1 SQVTM and CDR2 ANQGSEA come from the germline V gene. The CDR3 sequence is CSVETGLACSYEQYV. The CDR3, as DNA: TGCAGCGTTGAAACCGGACTAGCCTGCTCCTACGAGCAGTACGTC.

The chain uses TRBV5-1 and TRBJ1-5; D gene uncertain. Germline V CDR1 and CDR2: SGHRS, YFSETQ. There are 13 residues in the CDR3. Trimming removed 2 bases at V and 5 bases at J, with 8 bases between. The CDR3 sequence is CASSFRGDQPQHF. The CDR3 DNA sequence: TGCGCCAGCAGCTTTCGGGGAGATCAGCCCCAGCATTTT. Supplemented by reference TRBV5-1 and TRBJ1-5, the full variable domain reads KAGVTQTPRYLIKTRGQQVTLSCSPISGHRSVSWYQQTPGQGLQFLFEYFSETQRNKGNFPGRFSGRQFSNSRSEMNVSTLELGDSALYLCASSFRGDQPQHFGDGTRLSIL.

CDR3 amino acids: CSVEGTGFFGVNTEAFF. Written as DNA, the CDR3 is TGCAGCGTTGAAGGGACAGGGTTTTTTGGCGTGAACACTGAAGCTTTCTTT. The chain recombines TRBV29-1 with TRBJ1-1; 8 nucleotides agree with TRBD1. Per the germline V gene, CDR1 is SQVTM and CDR2 is ANQGSEA. Unmatched junction bases numbered 10, after V lost 1 base and J lost 0 bases. The CDR3 runs 17 residues.